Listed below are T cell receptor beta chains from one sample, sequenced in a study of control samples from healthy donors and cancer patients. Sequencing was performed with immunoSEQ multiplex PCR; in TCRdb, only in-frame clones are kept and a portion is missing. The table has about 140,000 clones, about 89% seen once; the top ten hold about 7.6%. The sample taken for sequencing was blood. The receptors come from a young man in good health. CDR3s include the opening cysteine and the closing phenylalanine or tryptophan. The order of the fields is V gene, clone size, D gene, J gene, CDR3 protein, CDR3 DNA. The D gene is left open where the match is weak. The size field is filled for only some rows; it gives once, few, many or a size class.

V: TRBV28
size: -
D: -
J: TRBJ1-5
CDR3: CASSLTQPQHF
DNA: TGTGCCAGCAGTTTGACTCAGCCCCAGCATTTT

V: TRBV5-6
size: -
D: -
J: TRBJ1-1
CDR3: CASSFIIPTGGAFF
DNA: TGTGCCAGCAGCTTTATCATACCGACAGGTGGAGCTTTCTTT

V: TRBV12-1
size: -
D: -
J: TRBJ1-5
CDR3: CASSFLSDSNQPQHF
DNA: TGTGCCAGCAGCTTTCTTTCAGATAGCAATCAGCCCCAGCATTTT

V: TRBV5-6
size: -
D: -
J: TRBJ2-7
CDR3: CASSAGRLSYEQYF
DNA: TGTGCCAGCAGCGCCGGACGGCTCTCCTACGAGCAGTACTTC

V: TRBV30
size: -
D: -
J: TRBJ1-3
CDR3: CACIWLSGNTIYF
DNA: TGTGCCTGCATATGGCTCTCTGGAAACACCATATATTTT

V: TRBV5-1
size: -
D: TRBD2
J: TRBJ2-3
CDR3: CASSLVVRGGATDTQYF
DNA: TGCGCCAGCAGCTTGGTGGTGCGCGGGGGGGCAACAGATACGCAGTATTTT

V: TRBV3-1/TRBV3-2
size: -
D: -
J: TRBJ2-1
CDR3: CASSQVSNFNNEQFF
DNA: TGTGCCAGCAGCCAAGTGAGCAACTTCAACAATGAGCAGTTCTTC

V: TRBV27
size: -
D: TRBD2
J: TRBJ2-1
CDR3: CASSLLAGGSYNEQFF
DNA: TGTGCCAGCAGTCTACTAGCGGGGGGATCCTACAATGAGCAGTTCTTC

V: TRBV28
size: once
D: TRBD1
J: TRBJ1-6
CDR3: CASSYATGLNSPLHF
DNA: TGTGCCAGCAGTTACGCGACAGGGCTGAATTCACCCCTCCACTTT

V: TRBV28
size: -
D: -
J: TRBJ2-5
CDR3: CASSLRGQVLGETQYF
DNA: TGTGCCAGCAGTTTACGCGGACAAGTGCTGGGGGAGACCCAGTACTTC

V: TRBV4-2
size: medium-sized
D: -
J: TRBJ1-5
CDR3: CASSQDGQPQHF
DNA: TGTGCCAGCAGCCAAGATGGCCAGCCCCAGCATTTT

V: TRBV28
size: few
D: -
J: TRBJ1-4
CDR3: CASSPPAGGTKMLGKLFF
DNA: TGTGCCAGCAGTCCTCCCGCAGGTGGAACTAAAATGTTAGGAAAACTGTTTTTT

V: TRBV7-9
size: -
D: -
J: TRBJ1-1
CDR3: CASSLRLTARETEAFF
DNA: TGTGCCAGCAGCTTACGATTGACAGCCAGGGAAACTGAAGCTTTCTTT

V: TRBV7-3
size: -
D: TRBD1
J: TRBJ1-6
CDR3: CASSLRGGQLNSPLHF
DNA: TGTGCCAGCAGCTTAAGAGGGGGACAGCTTAATTCACCCCTCCACTTT

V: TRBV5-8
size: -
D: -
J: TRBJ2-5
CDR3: CASSFLDGSQETQYF
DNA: TGTGCCAGCAGCTTTTTAGACGGAAGCCAAGAGACCCAGTACTTC

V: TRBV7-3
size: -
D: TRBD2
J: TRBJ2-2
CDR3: CASSPVSGAGELFF
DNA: TGTGCCAGCAGCCCTGTTAGCGGGGCCGGGGAGCTGTTTTTT

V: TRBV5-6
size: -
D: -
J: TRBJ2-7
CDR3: CASSPPGLGGPYEQYF
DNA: TGTGCCAGCAGCCCCCCGGGCCTTGGGGGCCCCTACGAGCAGTACTTC

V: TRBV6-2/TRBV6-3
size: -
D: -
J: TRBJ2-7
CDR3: CASSYSVYEQYF
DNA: TGTGCCAGCAGTTACTCAGTGTACGAGCAGTACTTC

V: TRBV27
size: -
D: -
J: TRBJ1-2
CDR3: CASSFLQTGRKNYGYTF
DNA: TGTGCCAGCAGTTTCTTACAAACGGGACGTAAAAACTATGGCTACACCTTC

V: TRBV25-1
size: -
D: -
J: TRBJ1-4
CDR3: CASSETLGTNEKLFF
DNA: TGTGCCAGCAGTGAAACTCTGGGGACTAATGAAAAACTGTTTTTT

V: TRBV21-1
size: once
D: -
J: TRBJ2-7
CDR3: CASSKGAGGCYPYEQYF
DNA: TGTGCCAGCAGCAAAGGGGCGGGGGGCTGTTATCCCTACGAGCAGTACTTC

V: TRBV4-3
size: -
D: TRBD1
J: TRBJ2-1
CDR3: CASSQDTGQGGNEQFF
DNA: TGCGCCAGCAGCCAAGATACGGGACAGGGTGGCAATGAGCAGTTCTTC

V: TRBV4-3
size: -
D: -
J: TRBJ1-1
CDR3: CASSQDKVTEAFF
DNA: TGCGCCAGCAGCCAAGATAAGGTCACTGAAGCTTTCTTT

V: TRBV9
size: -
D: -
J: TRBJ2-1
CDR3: CASSVLTGVAYNEQFF
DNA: TGTGCCAGCAGCGTCCTGACAGGCGTGGCTTACAATGAGCAGTTCTTC

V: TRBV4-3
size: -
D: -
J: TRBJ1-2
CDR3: CASSQGQVPLGYTF
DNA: TGCGCCAGCAGCCAAGGACAGGTCCCTCTCGGCTACACCTTC

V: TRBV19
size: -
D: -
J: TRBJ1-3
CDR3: CASSTTPGGNTIYF
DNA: TGTGCCAGTAGTACCACACCGGGCGGAAACACCATATATTTT

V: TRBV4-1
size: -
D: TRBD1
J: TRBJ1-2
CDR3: CASSQPPQGNYGYTF
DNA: TGCGCCAGCAGCCAACCTCCACAGGGGAACTATGGCTACACCTTC

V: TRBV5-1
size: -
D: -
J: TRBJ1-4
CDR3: CASSLEWANEKLFF
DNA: TGCGCCAGCAGCTTGGAGTGGGCAAATGAAAAACTGTTTTTT

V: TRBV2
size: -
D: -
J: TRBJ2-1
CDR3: CASSGDLAREQFF
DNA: TGTGCCAGCAGCGGCGACCTAGCGCGGGAGCAGTTCTTC

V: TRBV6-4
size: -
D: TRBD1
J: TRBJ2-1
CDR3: CASSGDSTNEQFF
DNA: TGTGCCAGCAGTGGGGACAGCACCAATGAGCAGTTCTTC

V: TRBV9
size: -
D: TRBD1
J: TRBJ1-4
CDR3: CASSDDRDEKLFF
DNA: TGTGCCAGCAGCGATGACAGGGATGAAAAACTGTTTTTT

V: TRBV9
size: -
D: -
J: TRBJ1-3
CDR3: CASSASNTIYF
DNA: TGTGCCAGCAGCGCCTCTAACACCATATATTTT

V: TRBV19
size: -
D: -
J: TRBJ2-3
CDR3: CASSIPRHTDTQYF
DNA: TGTGCCAGTAGTATTCCGCGCCACACAGATACGCAGTATTTT

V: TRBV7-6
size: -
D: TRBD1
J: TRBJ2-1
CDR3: CASSAGRTGGIGHDEQFF
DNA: TGTGCCAGCAGCGCAGGGAGGACAGGGGGAATCGGGCACGATGAGCAGTTCTTC

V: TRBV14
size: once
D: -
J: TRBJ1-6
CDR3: CASAPAGENSPLHF
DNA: TGTGCCAGCGCGCCCGCGGGGGAGAATTCACCCCTCCACTTT

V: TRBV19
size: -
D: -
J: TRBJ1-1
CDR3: CASSIERGTEAFF
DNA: TGTGCCAGTAGTATCGAGAGGGGCACTGAAGCTTTCTTT

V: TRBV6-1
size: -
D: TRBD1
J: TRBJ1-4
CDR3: CASSEAGQGTTNEKLFF
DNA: TGTGCCAGCAGTGAAGCGGGACAGGGGACAACTAATGAAAAACTGTTTTTT

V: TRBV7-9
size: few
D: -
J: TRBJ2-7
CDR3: CASSSFSDEQYF
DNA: TGTGCCAGCAGCTCCTTTTCTGACGAGCAGTACTTC

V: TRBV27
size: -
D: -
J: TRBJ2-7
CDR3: CASSQARDGSSYEQYF
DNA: TGTGCCAGCAGTCAAGCAAGGGACGGGAGCTCCTACGAGCAGTACTTC

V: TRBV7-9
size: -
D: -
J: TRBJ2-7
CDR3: CASSSSPAGYEQYF
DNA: TGTGCCAGCAGCTCAAGCCCCGCCGGATACGAGCAGTACTTC

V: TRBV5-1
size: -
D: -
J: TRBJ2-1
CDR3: CASTGQSDEQFF
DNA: TGCGCCAGCACCGGGCAAAGCGATGAGCAGTTCTTC

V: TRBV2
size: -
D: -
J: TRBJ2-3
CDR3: CASRDGGAVDTQYF
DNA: TGTGCCAGCAGGGACGGTGGGGCCGTAGATACGCAGTATTTT

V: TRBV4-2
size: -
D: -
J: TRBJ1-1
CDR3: CASSQGGGKAVNTEAFF
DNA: TGTGCCAGCAGCCAAGGAGGAGGGAAGGCGGTGAACACTGAAGCTTTCTTT

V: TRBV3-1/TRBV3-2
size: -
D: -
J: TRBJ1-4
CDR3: CASSQEIQGAAEKLFF
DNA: TGTGCCAGCAGCCAAGAGATACAGGGCGCGGCTGAAAAACTGTTTTTT

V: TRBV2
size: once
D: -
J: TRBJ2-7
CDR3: CASETDPSPREQYF
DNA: TGTGCCAGTGAGACAGATCCCTCTCCGCGGGAGCAGTACTTC

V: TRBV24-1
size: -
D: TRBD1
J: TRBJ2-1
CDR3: CATSDPTGGYNEQFF
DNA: TGTGCCACCAGTGACCCGACAGGGGGGTACAATGAGCAGTTCTTC

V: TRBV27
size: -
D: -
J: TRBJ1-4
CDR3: CASSFGGVNEKLFF
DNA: TGTGCCAGCAGTTTCGGAGGGGTTAATGAAAAACTGTTTTTT

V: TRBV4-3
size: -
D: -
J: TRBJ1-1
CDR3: CASSRDTGIDTEAFF
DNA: TGCGCCAGCAGCCGAGACACAGGGATAGACACTGAAGCTTTCTTT

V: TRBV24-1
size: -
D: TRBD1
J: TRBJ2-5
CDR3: CATAGQGQETQYF
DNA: TGTGCCACCGCAGGACAGGGCCAAGAGACCCAGTACTTC

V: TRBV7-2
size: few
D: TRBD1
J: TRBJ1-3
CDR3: CASSLGGGPGNTIYF
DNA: TGTGCCAGCAGCTTAGGAGGGGGCCCTGGAAACACCATATATTTT

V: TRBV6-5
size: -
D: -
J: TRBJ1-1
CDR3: CASSYSRRGNTEAFF
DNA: TGTGCCAGCAGTTACTCTCGAAGGGGAAACACTGAAGCTTTCTTT

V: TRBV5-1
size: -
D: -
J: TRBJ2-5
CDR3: CASSEGTALKQETQYF
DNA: TGCGCCAGCAGCGAAGGGACGGCGCTCAAACAAGAGACCCAGTACTTC

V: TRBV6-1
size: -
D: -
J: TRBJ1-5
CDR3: CASSEAHPIYSNQPQHF
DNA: TGTGCCAGCAGTGAAGCACATCCAATATATAGCAATCAGCCCCAGCATTTT

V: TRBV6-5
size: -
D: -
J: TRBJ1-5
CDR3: CASSTRPNQPQHF
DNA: TGTGCCAGCAGTACCCGGCCGAATCAGCCCCAGCATTTT

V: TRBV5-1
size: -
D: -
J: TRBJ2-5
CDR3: CASSLRQAQETQYF
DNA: TGCGCCAGCAGCTTGAGGCAGGCCCAAGAGACCCAGTACTTC